The 18 T cell receptor beta chains below come from one sample, sequenced in a study of cytotoxic CD8 clonotypes in ibrutinib-treated CLL. TCRdb's table, derived via immunoSEQ multiplex PCR, lists solely in-frame clones and lacks some. The table has more than 20,000 clones, 74% seen once. Specimen: PBMCs, collected before ibrutinib treatment. The origin of the receptors is a human donor with chronic lymphocytic leukemia.

The CDR3 region has the DNA TGTGCCAGCAGCCAAATAGAGGGGGCCTACTATGGCTACACCTTC. This translates into CASSQIEGAYYGYTF. The gene calls are TRBV6-5 and TRBJ1-2; 7 bases fit TRBD1. The CDR3 runs 15 residues. Germline loops: CDR1 MNHEY, CDR2 SVGAGI. The V and J ends lost 6 bases and 3 bases, in that order; junction bases with no gene match: 10.

The chain links TRBV7-2 to TRBJ2-7; 7 nucleotides align to TRBD1. CDR1 and CDR2 (germline): SGHTA, FQGNSA. There are 14 residues in the CDR3. Germline trimming cut 5 bases from V and 0 bases from J; bases unmatched to any gene: 4. Here the CDR3 reads CASSQGDSSYEQYF. The CDR3, as DNA: TGTGCCAGCAGCCAGGGGGACAGCTCCTACGAGCAGTACTTC. The complete variable domain, with remaining parts taken from reference TRBV7-2 and TRBJ2-7, reads GAGVSQSPSNKVTEKGKDVELRCDPISGHTALYWYRQSLGQGLEFLIYFQGNSAPDKSGLPSDRFSAERTGGSVSTLTIQRTQQEDSAVYLCASSQGDSSYEQYFGPGTRLTVT.

The rearrangement joins TRBV28 to TRBJ2-7, with D unclear. Germline V lookup: CDR1 MDHEN, CDR2 SYDVKM. V gave up 8 bases and J gave up 3 bases, with 14 bases separating them. The CDR3 has 13 amino acids. The CDR3 DNA reads as TGTGCCAGCGTGTCAGCCGAAGGCTACGAGCAGTACTTC. It translates to CASVSAEGYEQYF.

The J gene is TRBJ2-7, the V gene TRBV7-6, with TRBD1 as a possible D gene (5 bases). CDR1 and CDR2 (germline): SGHVS, FNYEAQ. V was cut by 5 bases and J by 3 bases, with 11 bases left in between. This CDR3 region has 13 residues. The CDR3 bases are TGTGCCAGCAGCCGAGACAGTGGCTACGAGCAGTACTTC. Amino acids: CASSRDSGYEQYF.

The gene calls are TRBV28 and TRBJ2-1, with TRBD2 matching over 9 bases. This CDR3 region has 15 residues. With 5 bases clipped from V and 2 bases from J, the junction kept 4 bases outside the gene matches. Germline V lookup: CDR1 MDHEN, CDR2 SYDVKM. CDR3 nucleotides: TGTGCCAGCAGTACGACTAGCGGAACCTACAATGAGCAGTTCTTC. Its translation: CASSTTSGTYNEQFF.

This chain connects TRBV7-2 to TRBJ2-1; 8 bases are a match to TRBD2. The length of the CDR3 is 14 residues. The germline CDR1 and CDR2 sequences are SGHTA and FQGNSA. J lost 4 bases, V lost 4 bases, and 3 bases had no gene match. This CDR3 reads CASSYSGRYNEQFF. The CDR3 region has the DNA TGTGCCAGCAGCTACAGCGGGAGATACAATGAGCAGTTCTTC.

In DNA, the CDR3 is TGTGCCAGCAGCCCTCTGGGGACCTCTGGGGCCAACGTCCTGACTTTC. Its translation is CASSPLGTSGANVLTF. The V call is TRBV7-8, the J call TRBJ2-6, with D perhaps TRBD1 or TRBD2 (5 bases each). Germline CDR1 reads SGHVS; CDR2 reads FQNEAQ. This CDR3 is 16 amino acids long. V lost 5 bases to trimming and J lost 0 bases, with 11 bases between them.

About this clone itself: One end of the junction is discordant with germline, which a read error may explain. V and J are TRBV7-9 and TRBJ2-1; TRBD1 agrees at 10 bases. Germline V lookup: CDR1 SEHNR, CDR2 FQNEAQ (reference sequence). This CDR3 contains 15 residues. CDR3 sequence: CASSSRDRGRGSLVF. The CDR3 coding sequence is TGTGCCAGCAGCTCCCGGGACAGGGGTCGGGGCTCTCTAGTCTTC.

This clone was observed a handful of times. The chain recombines TRBV4-2 with TRBJ1-3; D possibly corresponds to TRBD1 (6 bases). The CDR3 runs 16 residues. Germline lookup yields CDR1 LGHNA and CDR2 YNFKEQ. Trimming cost V 6 bases and J 0 bases, with 15 bases left between them. This chain's CDR3 is CASSPREGVSGNTIYF. CDR3 in DNA: TGTGCCAGCAGTCCAAGGGAGGGGGTCTCTGGAAACACCATATATTTT.

The V gene is TRBV5-1, the J gene TRBJ2-7; D not resolved. There are 14 residues in the CDR3. V lost 0 bases and J lost 5, with 12 bases in between. Per the germline V gene, CDR1 is SGHRS and CDR2 is YFSETQ. The CDR3 protein is CASSLVAGNNEQYF. The DNA of the CDR3 is TGCGCCAGCAGCTTGGTCGCAGGTAACAACGAGCAGTACTTC. Together with reference TRBV5-1 and TRBJ2-7, the CDR3 gives the full variable domain: KAGVTQTPRYLIKTRGQQVTLSCSPISGHRSVSWYQQTPGQGLQFLFEYFSETQRNKGNFPGRFSGRQFSNSRSEMNVSTLELGDSALYLCASSLVAGNNEQYFGPGTRLTVT.

This chain joins TRBV5-1 and TRBJ2-3, with 8 bases aligning to TRBD2. The germline CDR1 and CDR2 sequences are SGHRS and YFSETQ. The CDR3 has 15 residues. J lost 4 bases, V lost 4 bases, and 8 bases had no gene match. The CDR3 DNA reads as TGCGCCAGCAGCCTTCAGCGGGAGCGAGCAGATACGCAGTATTTT. The encoded protein is CASSLQRERADTQYF.

V is TRBV6-1 and J is TRBJ1-5; D may be TRBD1 (6 bases). Germline CDR1 and CDR2: MNHNS and SASEGT. The CDR3 is 15 residues long. V shed 8 bases and J shed 4 bases, with 18 bases lying between them. Here the CDR3 reads CASSFVQGRNQPQHF. Written as DNA, the CDR3 is TGTGCCAGCTCGTTTGTACAGGGTCGTAATCAGCCCCAGCATTTT.

This sequence joins TRBV5-1 and TRBJ2-1, with 13 nucleotides matching TRBD2. The CDR3 is 15 residues long. J was trimmed by 5 bases and V by 4 bases; bases with no gene match: 3. Per the germline V gene, CDR1 is SGHRS and CDR2 is YFSETQ. The CDR3 region has the DNA TGCGCCAGCAGCCCCGGGACTAGCGGGGACAATGAGCAGTTCTTC. It codes for CASSPGTSGDNEQFF.

The rearrangement joins TRBV10-3 to TRBJ2-5; the D gene is possibly TRBD2 (6 bases). V lost 6 bases, J lost 3 bases, and 8 bases lay in between. This CDR3 is built from 12 residues. Germline CDR1 is ENHRY and CDR2 is SYGVKD. The CDR3 DNA reads TGTGCCATCAGCGGGACTGAAGAGACCCAGTACTTC. This translates into CAISGTEETQYF.

CDR3 residues: CASSRLAGAADTQYF. The CDR3, as DNA: TGTGCCAGCAGCCGCCTAGCGGGAGCTGCAGATACGCAGTATTTT. This sequence joins TRBV28 and TRBJ2-3, with 10 nucleotides matching TRBD2. In germline, CDR1 is MDHEN, CDR2 SYDVKM. With V trimmed by 6 bases and J by 4 bases, 7 bases remained unmatched. The length of the CDR3 is 15 residues.

This chain links TRBV2 with TRBJ2-3; D possibly corresponds to TRBD2 (6 bases). CDR1 is SNHLY and CDR2 is FYNNEI in the germline V gene. Trimming shortened V by 6 bases and J by 3 bases, and 16 bases separated the two germline ends. This CDR3 is built from 15 residues. The chain's CDR3 is CASRASVKVTDTQYF. As DNA, the CDR3 is TGTGCCAGCAGGGCTAGCGTAAAGGTTACAGATACGCAGTATTTT.

The V gene is TRBV2, the J gene TRBJ2-1; 10 bases are a match to TRBD2. The germline V gene has CDR1 SNHLY and CDR2 FYNNEI. J lost 9 bases, V lost 5 bases, and 10 bases had no gene match. This CDR3 is built from 15 residues. The CDR3 DNA is TGTGCCAGCAGTTCATACCTAGCGGGAGTAATTGAGCAGTTCTTC. Translating it yields CASSSYLAGVIEQFF.

This clone was counted a few times. The rearrangement links TRBV29-1 to TRBJ2-7; the D gene is possibly TRBD1 (6 bases). The CDR3 length is 13 residues. V shed 1 base and J shed 6 bases, with 13 bases lying between them. Germline values: CDR1 SQVTM, CDR2 ANQGSEA. CDR3 sequence reads: CSVEGQGMREQYF. The CDR3 nucleotides are TGCAGCGTTGAAGGGCAGGGGATGCGCGAGCAGTACTTC.